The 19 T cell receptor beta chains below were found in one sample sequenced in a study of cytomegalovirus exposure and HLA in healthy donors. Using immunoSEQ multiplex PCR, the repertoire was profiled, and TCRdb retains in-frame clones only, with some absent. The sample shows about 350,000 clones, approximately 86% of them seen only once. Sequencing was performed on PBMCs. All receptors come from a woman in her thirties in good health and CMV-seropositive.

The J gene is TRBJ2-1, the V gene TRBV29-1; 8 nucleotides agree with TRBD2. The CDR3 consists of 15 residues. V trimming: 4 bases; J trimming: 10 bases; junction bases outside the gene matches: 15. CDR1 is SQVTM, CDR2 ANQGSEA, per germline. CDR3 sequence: CSVGRGGGFREEQFF. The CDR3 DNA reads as TGCAGCGTTGGCCGGGGGGGAGGGTTCAGGGAGGAGCAGTTCTTC.

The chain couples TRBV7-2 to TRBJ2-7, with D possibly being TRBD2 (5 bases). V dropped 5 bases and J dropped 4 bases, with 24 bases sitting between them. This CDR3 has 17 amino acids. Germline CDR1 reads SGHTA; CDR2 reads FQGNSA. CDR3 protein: CASSPRPPRGSGYEQYF. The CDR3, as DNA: TGTGCCAGCAGCCCTCGCCCTCCTCGGGGATCGGGTTACGAGCAGTACTTC.

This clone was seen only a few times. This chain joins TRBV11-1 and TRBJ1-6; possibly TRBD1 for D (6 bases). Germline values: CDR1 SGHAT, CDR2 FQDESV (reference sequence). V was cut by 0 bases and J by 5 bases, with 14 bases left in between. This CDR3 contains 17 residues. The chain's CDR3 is CASSLAPPGTHNSPLHF. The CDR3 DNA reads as TGTGCCAGCAGCTTAGCGCCTCCCGGGACACATAATTCACCCCTCCACTTT.

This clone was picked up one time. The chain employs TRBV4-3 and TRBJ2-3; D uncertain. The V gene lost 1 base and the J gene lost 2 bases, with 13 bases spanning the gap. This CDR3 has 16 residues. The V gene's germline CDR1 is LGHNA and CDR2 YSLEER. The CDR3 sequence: CASSQGIGLLTDTQYF. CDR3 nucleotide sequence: TGCGCCAGCAGCCAAGGGATTGGCTTACTCACAGATACGCAGTATTTT.

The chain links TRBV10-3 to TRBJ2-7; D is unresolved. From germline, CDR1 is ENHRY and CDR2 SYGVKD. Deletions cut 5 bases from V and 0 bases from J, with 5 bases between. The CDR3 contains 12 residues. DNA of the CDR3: TGTGCCATCAGTAGCAGCTCCTACGAGCAGTACTTC. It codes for CAISSSSYEQYF.

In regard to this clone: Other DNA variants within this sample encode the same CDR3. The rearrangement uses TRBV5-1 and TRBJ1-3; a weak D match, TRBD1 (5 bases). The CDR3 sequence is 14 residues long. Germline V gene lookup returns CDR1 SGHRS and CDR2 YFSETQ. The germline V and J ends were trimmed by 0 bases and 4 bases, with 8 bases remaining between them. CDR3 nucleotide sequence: TGCGCCAGCAGCTTGGGGACAACGGGAAACACCATATATTTT. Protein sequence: CASSLGTTGNTIYF.

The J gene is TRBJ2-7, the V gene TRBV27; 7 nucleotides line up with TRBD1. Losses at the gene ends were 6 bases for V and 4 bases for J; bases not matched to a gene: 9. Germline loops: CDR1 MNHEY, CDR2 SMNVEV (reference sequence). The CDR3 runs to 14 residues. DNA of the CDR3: TGTGCCAGCAGCCCACAGGGGAGAATATACGAGCAGTACTTC. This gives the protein CASSPQGRIYEQYF.

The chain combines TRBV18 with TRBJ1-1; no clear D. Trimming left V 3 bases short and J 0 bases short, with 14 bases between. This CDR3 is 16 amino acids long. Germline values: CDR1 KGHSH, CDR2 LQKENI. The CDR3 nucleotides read TGTGCCAGCTCACCCCAGAAGACTAGGATGAACACTGAAGCTTTCTTT. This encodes CASSPQKTRMNTEAFF.

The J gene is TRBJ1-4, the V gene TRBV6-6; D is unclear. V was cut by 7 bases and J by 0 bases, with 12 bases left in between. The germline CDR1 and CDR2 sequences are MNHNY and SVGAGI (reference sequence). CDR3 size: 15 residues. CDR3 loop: CASMRRDATNEKLFF. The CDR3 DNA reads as TGTGCCAGCATGCGGCGGGATGCAACTAATGAAAAACTGTTTTTT.

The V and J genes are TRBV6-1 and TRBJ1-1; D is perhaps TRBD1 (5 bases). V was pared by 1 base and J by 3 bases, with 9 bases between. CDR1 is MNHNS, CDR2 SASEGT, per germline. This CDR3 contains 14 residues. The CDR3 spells CASSEGDSYTEAFF. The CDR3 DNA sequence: TGTGCCAGCAGTGAAGGGGACTCCTACACTGAAGCTTTCTTT.

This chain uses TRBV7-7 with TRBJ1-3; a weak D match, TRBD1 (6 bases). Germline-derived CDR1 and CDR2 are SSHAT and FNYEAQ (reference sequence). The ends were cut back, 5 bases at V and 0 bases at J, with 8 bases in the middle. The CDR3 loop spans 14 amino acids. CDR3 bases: TGTGCCAGCAGCCAGGGGATCTCTGGAAACACCATATATTTT. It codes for CASSQGISGNTIYF.

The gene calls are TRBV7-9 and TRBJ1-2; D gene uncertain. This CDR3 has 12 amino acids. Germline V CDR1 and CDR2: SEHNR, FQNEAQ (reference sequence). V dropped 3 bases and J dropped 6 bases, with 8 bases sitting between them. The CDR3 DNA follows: TGTGCCAGCAGCTTCGACCGGGATGGCTACACCTTC. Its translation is CASSFDRDGYTF.

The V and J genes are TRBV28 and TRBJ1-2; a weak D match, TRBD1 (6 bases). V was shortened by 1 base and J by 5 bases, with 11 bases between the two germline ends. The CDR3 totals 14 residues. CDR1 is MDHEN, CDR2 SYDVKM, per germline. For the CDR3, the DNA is TGTGCCAGCAGTTTATACGGGACAACATATGGCTACACCTTC. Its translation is CASSLYGTTYGYTF.

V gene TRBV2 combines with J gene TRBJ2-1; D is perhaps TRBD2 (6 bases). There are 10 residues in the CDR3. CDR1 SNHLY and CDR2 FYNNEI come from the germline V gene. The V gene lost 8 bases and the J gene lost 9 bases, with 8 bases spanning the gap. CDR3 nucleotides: TGTGCCAGCGGAGGGCGTGAGCAGTTCTTC. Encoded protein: CASGGREQFF.

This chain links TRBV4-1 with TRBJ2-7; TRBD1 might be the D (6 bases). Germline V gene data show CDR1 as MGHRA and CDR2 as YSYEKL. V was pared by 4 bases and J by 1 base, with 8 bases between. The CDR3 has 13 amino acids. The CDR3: CASSRQGSYEQYF. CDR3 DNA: TGCGCCAGCAGCCGGCAGGGGTCCTACGAGCAGTACTTC.

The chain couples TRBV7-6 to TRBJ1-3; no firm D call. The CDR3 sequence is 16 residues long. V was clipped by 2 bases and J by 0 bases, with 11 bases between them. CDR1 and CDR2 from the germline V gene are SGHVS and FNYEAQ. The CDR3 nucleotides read TGTGCCAGCAGCTTAAAGGAGGTCCTCTCTGGAAACACCATATATTTT. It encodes CASSLKEVLSGNTIYF.

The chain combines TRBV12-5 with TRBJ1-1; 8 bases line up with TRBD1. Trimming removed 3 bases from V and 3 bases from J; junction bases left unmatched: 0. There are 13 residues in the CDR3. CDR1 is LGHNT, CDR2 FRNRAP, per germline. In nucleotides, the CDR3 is TGTGCTAGTGGTTTACAGGGGGACACTGAAGCTTTCTTT. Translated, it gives CASGLQGDTEAFF.

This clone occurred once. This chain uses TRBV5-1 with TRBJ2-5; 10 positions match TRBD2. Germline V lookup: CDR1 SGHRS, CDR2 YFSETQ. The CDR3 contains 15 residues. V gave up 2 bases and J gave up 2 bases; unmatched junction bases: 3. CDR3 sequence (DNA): TGCGCCAGCAGCTTCACTAGCGGGAAACAAGAGACCCAGTACTTC. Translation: CASSFTSGKQETQYF.

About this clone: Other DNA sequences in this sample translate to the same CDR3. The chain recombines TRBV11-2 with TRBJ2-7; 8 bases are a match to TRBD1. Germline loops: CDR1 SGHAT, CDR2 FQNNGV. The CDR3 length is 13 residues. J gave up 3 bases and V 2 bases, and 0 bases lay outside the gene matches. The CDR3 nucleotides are TGTGCCAGCAGCTTAACAGGGGGCTACGAGCAGTACTTC. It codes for CASSLTGGYEQYF.